Below are 6 T cell receptor beta chains sequenced from a single sample in a study of T cell responses to AZD1222 COVID-19 vaccine. Here immunoSEQ multiplex PCR was the method, and the copy in TCRdb shows in-frame clones only, minus some. The table has some 130,000 clones, around 86% seen once. The sequences come from peripheral blood, collected on day 0 of AZD1222 vaccination. The receptors shown here come from an adult in good health.

The chain is built from TRBV30 and TRBJ2-1; the D call may be TRBD1 or TRBD2 (5 bases each). Germline V gives CDR1 GTSNPN, CDR2 SVGIG (reference sequence). This CDR3 contains 16 residues. Trimming left V 3 bases short and J 5 bases short, with 20 bases between. This CDR3 reads CAWSPLRRRDHNEQFF. The CDR3 bases are TGTGCCTGGAGCCCCTTGAGGCGCAGGGACCACAATGAGCAGTTCTTC.

V usage is TRBV5-1 and J usage is TRBJ2-7, with D uncertain. Germline V lookup: CDR1 SGHRS, CDR2 YFSETQ. The V gene lost 4 bases and the J gene lost 2 bases, with 13 bases spanning the gap. The CDR3 has 14 amino acids. CDR3 amino acids: CASSPYTAAYEQYF. The CDR3 nucleotides are TGCGCCAGCAGCCCCTACACCGCTGCCTACGAGCAGTACTTC.

This chain connects TRBV6-5 to TRBJ2-3; maybe TRBD2 (5 bases). The CDR3 contains 14 residues. Germline-derived CDR1 and CDR2 are MNHEY and SVGAGI. The ends were cut back, 8 bases at V and 2 bases at J, with 14 bases in the middle. CDR3 DNA: TGTGCCAGCCAGTTCCAGGAGGACACAGATACGCAGTATTTT. Translating gives CASQFQEDTDTQYF.

The V and J genes are TRBV25-1 and TRBJ1-1, with D unresolved. The V end was cut by 3 bases, the J end by 4 bases, with 3 bases between. Germline V gives CDR1 MGHDK, CDR2 SYGVNS. This CDR3 is 11 amino acids long. The CDR3: CASSDPTEAFF. CDR3 nucleotide sequence: TGTGCCAGCAGTGATCCCACTGAAGCTTTCTTT.

This chain links TRBV27 with TRBJ1-1; a possible D gene is TRBD1 (5 bases). The CDR3 has 13 amino acids. V lost 2 bases to trimming and J lost 5 bases, with 9 bases between them. CDR1 and CDR2 (germline): MNHEY, SMNVEV (reference sequence). For the CDR3, the DNA is TGTGCCAGCAGTTTAACCGGGACTACTGAAGCTTTCTTT. This gives the protein CASSLTGTTEAFF.

The chain uses TRBV30 and TRBJ1-1; D might be TRBD1 (5 bases). The CDR3 is made up of 15 amino acids. From germline, CDR1 is GTSNPN and CDR2 SVGIG (reference sequence). Trimming removed 0 bases from V and 1 base from J, with 12 bases in between. CDR3: CAWSVKGAGNTEAFF. In DNA, the CDR3 is TGTGCCTGGAGTGTAAAAGGGGCTGGGAACACTGAAGCTTTCTTT.